Following are 27 T cell receptor beta chains from one sample sequenced in a study of identical twins. Each CDR3 protein is one row after TCRdb ran MiXCR on the 5' RACE reads. Of 1.5 million to 2 million distinct CDR3 sequences in the sample, 25% to 35% were seen once. Sequenced input: cord blood. The receptors come from a newborn girl in good health.

In this sample, this clonotype turned up a few times. This chain joins TRBV20-1 and TRBJ1-1; D may be TRBD1 (5 bases). The CDR3 length is 11 residues. Per germline, CDR1 DFQATT and CDR2 SNEGSKA (reference sequence). V lost 3 bases and J 11 bases, leaving 13 bases between the germline ends. The CDR3 sequence: CSASSRWDAFF. CDR3 nucleotide sequence: TGCAGTGCTAGTTCCCGGTGGGACGCTTTCTTT.

The chain joins TRBV27 to TRBJ2-7; 9 nucleotides agree with TRBD2. The CDR3 totals 15 residues. Germline V gene lookup returns CDR1 MNHEY and CDR2 SMNVEV (reference sequence). V shed 7 bases and J 0 bases; nucleotides not matched to a gene: 7. In nucleotides, the CDR3 is TGTGCCAGCACTCCTCTAGCGGGGAGCTCCTACGAGCAGTACTTC. Its protein product is CASTPLAGSSYEQYF.

This clonotype has a handful of counts. The chain has TRBV7-9 and TRBJ2-1, with D hard to call. Germline CDR1 reads SEHNR; CDR2 reads FQNEAQ (reference sequence). Trimming removed 7 bases from V and 1 base from J, with 11 bases in between. This CDR3 has 14 residues. CDR3 bases: TGTGCCAGCACCCCAATGGGGTCCTACAATGAGCAGTTCTTC. It specifies CASTPMGSYNEQFF.

The chain links TRBV25-1 to TRBJ1-4, with TRBD1 matching over 9 bases. Per the germline V gene, CDR1 is MGHDK and CDR2 is SYGVNS. The CDR3 has 14 residues. The trim removed 8 bases at V and 7 bases at J, leaving 8 bases unmatched. Here the CDR3 DNA reads TGTGCCAGCTTATGGACAGGGGCCGGTGAAAAACTGTTTTTT. Residues: CASLWTGAGEKLFF. Looking up the rest from reference TRBV25-1 and TRBJ1-4 gives the full variable domain: EADIYQTPRYLVIGTGKKITLECSQTMGHDKMYWYQQDPGMELHLIHYSYGVNSTEKGDLSSESTVSRIRTEHFPLTLESARPSHTSQYLCASLWTGAGEKLFFGSGTQLSVL.

V is TRBV7-9 and J is TRBJ2-7; D possibly matches TRBD1 or TRBD2 (5 bases each). V lost 3 bases to trimming and J lost 7 bases, with 19 bases between them. This CDR3 has 15 amino acids. Germline CDR1 SEHNR, CDR2 FQNEAQ (reference sequence). The CDR3 DNA is TGTGCCAGCAGCTTGACCTCGGGACCTACAAATGAGCAGTACTTC. Its translation: CASSLTSGPTNEQYF. Complete variable domain (other parts from reference TRBV7-9 and TRBJ2-7): DTGVSQNPRHKITKRGQNVTFRCDPISEHNRLYWYRQTLGQGPEFLTYFQNEAQLEKSRLLSDRFSAERPKGSFSTLEIQRTEQGDSAMYLCASSLTSGPTNEQYFGPGTRLTVT.

This chain links TRBV21-1 with TRBJ2-4; TRBD1 is the table's D call, not checked against the DNA. Matching the DNA end better, TRBJ2-7 makes the J call doubtful. TRBV21-1 is noted as a pseudogene. This CDR3 has 17 residues. The CDR3 loop is CASSEFYDRGPPYEQYF. The CDR3 region has the DNA TGTGCCAGCAGCGAATTCTACGACAGGGGGCCTCCCTACGAGCAGTACTTC.

The V gene is TRBV20-1, the J gene TRBJ2-2, with D possibly matching TRBD1 (5 bases). Deletions cut 0 bases from V and 6 bases from J, with 14 bases between. In germline, CDR1 is DFQATT, CDR2 SNEGSKA (reference sequence). The CDR3 consists of 15 residues. CDR3 residues: CSARDYKAGSGELFF. The CDR3 DNA reads as TGCAGTGCTAGAGATTATAAGGCAGGGTCCGGGGAGCTGTTTTTT.

This clonotype showed up just once. Sequence at one end of the junction differs from germline and may be a read error. CDR3 region: CSARVAGGRQLQHF. The CDR3 bases are TGCAGTGCTCGGGTGGCAGGGGGCCGACAGCTCCAGCATTTT. The chain recombines TRBV20-1 with TRBJ1-5, with TRBD1 identical over 8 bases. This CDR3 region has 14 residues. Germline assignment: CDR1 DFQATT and CDR2 SNEGSKA (reference sequence).

This clonotype was seen more than once but under ten times. This chain links TRBV12-3 or TRBV12-4 with TRBJ2-7; 7 nucleotides agree with TRBD2. The CDR3 consists of 14 residues. J was trimmed by 8 bases and V by 2 bases; bases with no gene match: 9. Here the CDR3 reads CASSLMRVGGQQYF. The CDR3 coding sequence is TGTGCCAGCAGTTTAATGCGGGTGGGAGGGCAGCAGTACTTC.

The V gene is TRBV21-1, the J gene TRBJ1-2. TRBV21-1 is a documented pseudogene. This CDR3 comprises 14 residues. The CDR3 loop reads CASSNPDSNYGYTF. For the CDR3, the DNA is TGTGCCAGCAGCAACCCGGACTCTAACTATGGCTACACCTTC.

The chain uses TRBV2 and TRBJ2-2; 7 nucleotides match TRBD1. Germline V lookup: CDR1 SNHLY, CDR2 FYNNEI. The CDR3 extends over 15 amino acids. Losses at the gene ends were 6 bases for V and 9 bases for J; bases not matched to a gene: 13. The CDR3 nucleotides read TGTGCCAGCAGCCACCCGGACAGGATACACCGGGAGCTGTTTTTT. Translating gives CASSHPDRIHRELFF.

This clonotype was observed a few times. The V gene is TRBV27, the J gene TRBJ1-5; 8 positions match TRBD1. J was trimmed by 0 bases and V by 6 bases; bases with no gene match: 4. The CDR3 consists of 15 residues. Germline loops: CDR1 MNHEY, CDR2 SMNVEV (reference sequence). CDR3 in amino acids: CASRTGGFSNQPQHF. The CDR3 DNA follows: TGTGCCAGCAGAACAGGGGGGTTTAGCAATCAGCCCCAGCATTTT.

This clonotype occurred a few times. This chain uses TRBV29-1 with TRBJ2-1; D is uncertain. From germline, CDR1 is SQVTM and CDR2 ANQGSEA. The ends were cut back, 4 bases at V and 9 bases at J, with 16 bases in the middle. CDR3 length equals 13 residues. In DNA form, the CDR3 reads TGCAGCGTTGGCTACCGACCGCTTCGTGAGCAGTTCTTC. As protein: CSVGYRPLREQFF.

The rearrangement joins TRBV10-1 to TRBJ2-3; weak D call: TRBD2 (6 bases). The CDR3 sequence is 15 residues long. V was pared by 3 bases and J by 2 bases, with 12 bases between. CDR1 and CDR2 from the germline V gene are WNHNN and SYGVQD (reference sequence). The CDR3 is CASSDLGGITDTQYF. The CDR3, as DNA: TGCGCCAGCAGTGACCTTGGGGGGATCACAGATACGCAGTATTTT.

V gene TRBV25-1 combines with J gene TRBJ1-3; no reliable D call. Trimming shortened V by 9 bases and J by 0 bases, and 9 bases separated the two germline ends. In germline, CDR1 is MGHDK, CDR2 SYGVNS. The CDR3 length is 13 residues. The CDR3 DNA follows: TGTGCCAGTGGCAGGTCCTCTGGAAACACCATATATTTT. Translation: CASGRSSGNTIYF.

The V and J genes are TRBV20-1 and TRBJ2-2; 8 bases agree with TRBD2. Unmatched junction bases numbered 14, after V lost 5 bases and J lost 6 bases. CDR1 and CDR2 from the germline V gene are DFQATT and SNEGSKA (reference sequence). The length of the CDR3 is 16 residues. DNA of the CDR3: TGCAGTGCTCCCATTGGTGCTAGCGGGTTTCCCGGGGAGCTGTTTTTT. Amino acid sequence: CSAPIGASGFPGELFF.

This chain joins TRBV10-3 and TRBJ1-4; D may be TRBD1 (6 bases). Trimming took off 5 bases at V and 5 bases at J, with 12 bases between the two ends. The CDR3 has 14 amino acids. CDR1 is ENHRY, CDR2 SYGVKD, per germline. The chain's CDR3 is CAISPGQRNEKLFF. The CDR3 DNA sequence: TGTGCCATCAGTCCCGGACAGAGAAATGAAAAACTGTTTTTT.

This clonotype was found a few times. The genes are TRBV14 and TRBJ1-2, with 7 bases lining up with TRBD1. Per the germline V gene, CDR1 is SGHDN and CDR2 is FVKESK. This CDR3 comprises 15 residues. Trimming removed 4 bases from V and 5 bases from J; junction bases left unmatched: 10. In nucleotides, the CDR3 is TGTGCCAGCAGCCCCGCACGGGACAGCCGTTATGGCTACACCTTC. As protein: CASSPARDSRYGYTF.

The chain links TRBV10-3 to TRBJ1-5; no reliable D call. The germline V gene has CDR1 ENHRY and CDR2 SYGVKD. The V end lost 3 bases, the J end lost 2 bases, and 8 bases lay between the germline ends. The length of the CDR3 is 14 residues. The CDR3 DNA reads TGTGCCATCAGTGAAGGCTGGGGCAATCAGCCCCAGCATTTT. Protein product: CAISEGWGNQPQHF.

This clonotype has more than one count but fewer than ten. The V and J genes are TRBV2 and TRBJ2-3; D is possibly TRBD2 (6 bases). Germline V gene sequence: CDR1 SNHLY, CDR2 FYNNEI. The V end was cut by 7 bases, the J end by 0 bases, with 11 bases between. This CDR3 has 14 amino acids. In DNA, the CDR3 is TGTGCCAGCATCTACGGGACTAGCACAGATACGCAGTATTTT. It translates to CASIYGTSTDTQYF.

A word on this clonotype: The junction differs from germline at one of its ends, possibly a read error. V usage is TRBV12-3 or TRBV12-4 and J usage is TRBJ2-3; 10 bases match TRBD2. The CDR3 totals 14 residues. CDR3 nucleotides: TGTGTCAGCGGGATAGCGGGAGGAGCAGATACGCAGTATTTT. This translates into CVSGIAGGADTQYF.

This clonotype showed up just a few times. The chain combines TRBV4-2 with TRBJ2-3; 9 bases are a match to TRBD1. The V gene end was trimmed by 3 bases and the J gene end by 2 bases; junction bases not matched to a gene: 3. The CDR3 length is 15 residues. Germline assignment: CDR1 LGHNA and CDR2 YNFKEQ. CDR3 protein: CASSHGQGITDTQYF. CDR3 coding DNA: TGTGCCAGCAGCCATGGACAGGGGATCACAGATACGCAGTATTTT.

This clonotype was recorded a few times. V and J are TRBV7-2 and TRBJ2-3; TRBD2 is a possible D gene (6 bases). Between the trimmed V and J ends, which lost 5 bases and 3 bases, there was a span of 15 bases. The CDR3 has 15 residues. Germline CDR1 SGHTA, CDR2 FQGNSA. CDR3 sequence (DNA): TGTGCCAGCAGCCCCTTCGGGGGAGGAACAGATACGCAGTATTTT. Residues: CASSPFGGGTDTQYF.

Only a few counts were recorded for this clonotype. V gene TRBV9 combines with J gene TRBJ2-7; the match to TRBD1 covers 7 bases. The V gene end was trimmed by 0 bases and the J gene end by 4 bases; junction bases not matched to a gene: 10. The CDR3 consists of 16 residues. Germline CDR1 and CDR2: SGDLS and YYNGEE. The CDR3 region is CASSVGLTGTIYEQYF. The CDR3, as DNA: TGTGCCAGCAGCGTAGGGTTGACAGGGACCATATACGAGCAGTACTTC. The full variable domain, with the rest looked up from reference TRBV9 and TRBJ2-7, is DSGVTQTPKHLITATGQRVTLRCSPRSGDLSVYWYQQSLDQGLQFLIQYYNGEERAKGNILERFSAQQFPDLHSELNLSSLELGDSALYFCASSVGLTGTIYEQYFGPGTRLTVT.

This rearrangement joins TRBV7-9 to TRBJ2-1; the match to TRBD2 covers 13 bases. Germline V gives CDR1 SEHNR, CDR2 FQNEAQ (reference sequence). The CDR3 totals 18 residues. The J segment lost 8 bases and the V segment lost 4 bases, leaving 14 bases of the junction unmatched. The CDR3 sequence: CASSSRTSGRGYIHEQFF. CDR3 sequence (DNA): TGTGCCAGCAGCTCTCGGACTAGCGGGAGAGGTTATATCCATGAGCAGTTCTTC.

Concerning this clonotype itself: A much more abundant neighbour one base away suggests this may be a read error. The chain carries TRBV10-3 and TRBJ1-2; D is uncertain. V was shortened by 4 bases and J by 3 bases, with 12 bases between the two germline ends. The CDR3 spans 14 residues. CDR1 is ENHRY, CDR2 SYGVKD, per germline. CDR3: CAISAGSGDYGYTF. The CDR3 DNA follows: TGTGCCATCAGTGCGGGGAGTGGGGACTATGGCTACACCTTC.

The DNA for the CDR3 is TGTGCCAGCAGTCCCGCCGGGACTACGTACGAGCAGTACTTC. Its protein is CASSPAGTTYEQYF. The rearrangement links TRBV12-3 or TRBV12-4 to TRBJ2-7; TRBD2 aligns across 7 bases. The J segment lost 4 bases and the V segment lost 5 bases, leaving 8 bases of the junction unmatched. The CDR3 runs to 14 residues.